A single T cell receptor (beta chain) is shown here with its context. What it binds is not known. The data originate from a study of blood T cells in healthy people across ages. Donors were systemically healthy Caucasian individuals from Russia aged roughly 6 to 100 years. Drawing of peripheral blood yielded ten milliliters from each donor. A second PCR, run for roughly 6 to 11 cycles, used a sample-barcoded 5' primer plus a J-beta primer mix. TCRdb called the 5' RACE reads again in MiXCR, with one record for every CDR3 protein. Among fewer than 700,000 distinct CDR3 sequences listed, around 38% were seen once. Notes on the study in general: A roughly linear fall in TCR beta diversity per million T cells was seen with increasing age. Diversity figures based on one million T cells were deemed too low.

The CDR3 covers 19 residues. The V gene lost 7 bases and the J gene lost 0 bases, with 26 bases spanning the gap. The germline V gene encodes CDR1 SNHLY and CDR2 FYNNEI. Sequenced input: blood. The TCR sequence derives from a man aged 80 or over in good health. This rearrangement joins TRBV2 to TRBJ2-3; D is ambiguous. In nucleotides, the CDR3 is TGTGCCAGCATCAAGGAGTTGCGCCTTGCTTCGACTAGCACAGATACGCAGTATTTT. It specifies CASIKELRLASTSTDTQYF.